The clone carrying this TCR beta chain was seen at least ten times. This sample is drawn from a study of T cells in Graves' hyperthyroidism and ophthalmopathy. Amplified TCR beta CDR3 regions came from RNA transcripts. TCR CDR3 underwent first-round RT-PCR with the HTBI primer set. Each CDR3 protein gets one entry after TCRdb re-called the multiplex PCR reads with MiXCR. The data contain around 610,000 distinct CDR3 sequences, roughly 14% of them singletons. The CDR3 is 13 residues long. CDR1 and CDR2 (germline): MNHNS, SASEGT. Trimming removed 4 bases at V and 2 bases at J, with 8 bases between. Sequencing was performed on blood. The TCR originated in a woman in her 40s with Graves' ophthalmopathy. The chain couples TRBV6-1 to TRBJ1-2; a possible D gene is TRBD1 (5 bases). CDR3 nucleotides: TGTGCCAGCAGTGGACGACAGAACTATGGCTACACCTTC. This codes for CASSGRQNYGYTF.